The 18 T cell receptor beta chains below all came from one sample that was sequenced in a study of long-term antiretroviral therapy in people with HIV. Survey-level immunoSEQ v3.0 assays were run. Libraries were prepared by immunoSEQ multiplex PCR; TCRdb keeps only in-frame clonotypes and omits some of them. Seen here are some 35,000 clones, roughly 87% observed once, and the top ten hold 5.5% to 7.5%. Sequenced material: unsorted PBMCs, taken 0.6 years after starting antiretroviral therapy. These TCRs come from a man between 18 and 29 years old with HIV.

The chain links TRBV29-1 to TRBJ2-7; no reliable D call. Germline values: CDR1 SQVTM, CDR2 ANQGSEA. Deletions cut 4 bases from V and 3 bases from J, with 7 bases between. The CDR3 loop spans 11 amino acids. In DNA, the CDR3 is TGCAGCGTTGTGGAGAGCTACGAGCAGTACTTC. It encodes CSVVESYEQYF.

This sequence joins TRBV5-3 and TRBJ1-5; unclear D gene. TRBV5-3 is classed as an ORF, of uncertain function. Trimming left V 5 bases short and J 7 bases short, with 28 bases between. This CDR3 contains 18 residues. The CDR3 bases are TGTGCCAGAAGGACGTTGTGGAAACCCAGTGTCAATTGGCAGCCCCAGCATTTT. Translated, it gives CARRTLWKPSVNWQPQHF.

As for this clone: The same CDR3 can be traced to other DNA sequences in this sample. This chain connects TRBV6-5 to TRBJ2-7; 9 nucleotides agree with TRBD2. With V trimmed by 6 bases and J by 6 bases, 6 bases remained unmatched. Germline V gene data show CDR1 as MNHEY and CDR2 as SVGAGI. This CDR3 comprises 13 residues. DNA of the CDR3: TGTGCCAGCAGACTGCGGGAGGGAGGCGAGCAGTACTTC. It encodes CASRLREGGEQYF.

This clone was recorded a few times. The chain links TRBV6-1 to TRBJ2-5, with a possible D match to TRBD2 (5 bases). Trimming stripped 7 bases from V and 7 bases from J, with 16 bases between. This CDR3 is 13 amino acids long. CDR1 and CDR2 from the germline V gene are MNHNS and SASEGT. The CDR3 DNA reads as TGTGCCAGCAATTCGGGGATCGGTTGGACCCAGTACTTC. Translation gives CASNSGIGWTQYF.

The chain carries TRBV14 and TRBJ2-1; TRBD2 aligns across 8 bases. V dropped 3 bases and J dropped 9; count of bases not matched to a gene: 16. Germline values: CDR1 SGHDN, CDR2 FVKESK. The CDR3 covers 17 residues. In DNA form, the CDR3 reads TGTGCCAGCAGCCATCCTCTGGACGGGAGGGTTTATTCTGAGCAGTTCTTC. Translating it yields CASSHPLDGRVYSEQFF.

V gene TRBV6-4 combines with J gene TRBJ1-2; D perhaps matches TRBD1 (6 bases). V lost 2 bases, J lost 9 bases, and 10 bases lay in between. CDR1 is MRHNA, CDR2 SNTAGT, per germline. This CDR3 spans 12 amino acids. CDR3 sequence (DNA): TGTGCCAGCAGTGACGGGGGCCTCAGCTACACCTTC. It codes for CASSDGGLSYTF.

The V gene is TRBV19, the J gene TRBJ2-6, with TRBD1 matching 8 bases. Germline-derived CDR1 and CDR2 are LNHDA and SQIVND (reference sequence). The CDR3 consists of 17 residues. Unmatched junction bases numbered 6, after V lost 5 bases and J lost 0 bases. The CDR3 here is CASSLRGLRSGANVLTF. In nucleotides, the CDR3 is TGTGCCAGTAGTCTCAGGGGGCTACGCTCTGGGGCCAACGTCCTGACTTTC.

The chain is built from TRBV28 and TRBJ2-3, with D perhaps matching TRBD1 or TRBD2 (5 bases each). The V end lost 6 bases, the J end lost 4 bases, and 17 bases lay between the germline ends. The germline V gene has CDR1 MDHEN and CDR2 SYDVKM. This CDR3 contains 15 residues. In DNA, the CDR3 is TGTGCCAGCAGCAAGCCGGGGCGGAATTCAGATACGCAGTATTTT. Translation gives CASSKPGRNSDTQYF.

The rearrangement uses TRBV27 and TRBJ1-1; the D is unclear. Trimming stripped 0 bases from V and 4 bases from J, with 12 bases between. Looked up from germline, CDR1 is MNHEY and CDR2 is SMNVEV (reference sequence). The CDR3 has 15 amino acids. The CDR3 bases are TGTGCCAGCAGTTTATCGGGCAGGCTAGGCACTGAAGCTTTCTTT. Translation: CASSLSGRLGTEAFF.

The V gene is TRBV5-1, the J gene TRBJ2-3; D is perhaps TRBD2 (5 bases). This CDR3 has 16 amino acids. V was trimmed by 2 bases and J by 0 bases, leaving 13 bases between them. Germline V lookup: CDR1 SGHRS, CDR2 YFSETQ. The CDR3 reads CASSLDLGGSTDTQYF. For the CDR3, the DNA is TGCGCCAGCAGCTTAGATTTAGGCGGGAGCACAGATACGCAGTATTTT.

The chain is built from TRBV5-1 and TRBJ2-2; TRBD1 is a possible D gene (6 bases). V lost 3 bases to trimming and J lost 3 bases, with 18 bases between them. The germline gives CDR1 SGHRS, CDR2 YFSETQ. CDR3 size: 17 residues. This chain's CDR3 is CASSSSDRRVYTGELFF. Here the CDR3 DNA reads TGCGCCAGCAGCTCCTCAGACAGGCGGGTGTACACCGGGGAGCTGTTTTTT.

V and J are TRBV7-9 and TRBJ2-3; no definite D call. The V end lost 2 bases, the J end lost 0 bases, and 9 bases lay between the germline ends. The CDR3 extends over 15 amino acids. Germline values: CDR1 SEHNR, CDR2 FQNEAQ (reference sequence). In DNA form, the CDR3 reads TGTGCCAGCAGCTTAAGGACGCAGAGCACAGATACGCAGTATTTT. Residues: CASSLRTQSTDTQYF.

The V and J genes are TRBV5-1 and TRBJ1-1; perhaps TRBD1 as D (5 bases). The CDR3 runs to 14 residues. In germline, CDR1 is SGHRS, CDR2 YFSETQ. The V end lost 1 base, the J end lost 6 bases, and 13 bases lay between the germline ends. CDR3 DNA: TGCGCCAGCAGCTTGCCCAGGGACCGGGCTGAAGCTTTCTTT. Residues: CASSLPRDRAEAFF.

With respect to this clone: Other DNA variants within this sample encode the same CDR3. This chain joins TRBV19 and TRBJ2-1, with 11 bases that match TRBD2. CDR1 is LNHDA and CDR2 is SQIVND in the germline V gene (reference sequence). The CDR3 runs 15 residues. The V and J ends lost 3 bases and 6 bases, in that order; junction bases with no gene match: 4. The CDR3 sequence: CASSILAGGLNEQFF. The CDR3 nucleotides read TGTGCCAGTAGTATTTTAGCGGGAGGGCTCAATGAGCAGTTCTTC.

V usage is TRBV4-3 and J usage is TRBJ2-1; D gene ambiguous. Looked up from germline, CDR1 is LGHNA and CDR2 is YSLEER. Trimming pared 0 bases from V and 6 bases from J, leaving 12 bases between. The CDR3 has 15 residues. The CDR3 bases are TGCGCCAGCAGCCAAGATTTGATGGGGATCAATGAGCAGTTCTTC. This encodes CASSQDLMGINEQFF.

V usage is TRBV2 and J usage is TRBJ2-7; a possible D gene is TRBD2 (7 bases). With 8 bases removed from V and 4 bases from J, the gap between germline ends came to 21 bases. The germline gives CDR1 SNHLY, CDR2 FYNNEI. There are 15 residues in the CDR3. The CDR3 nucleotides read TGTGCCAGCGCCCGGGGGGCGGGAGTAGGGTACGAGCAGTACTTC. Translating gives CASARGAGVGYEQYF.

The chain joins TRBV2 to TRBJ2-2; 8 bases are shared with TRBD2. This CDR3 has 15 residues. CDR1 is SNHLY, CDR2 FYNNEI, per germline. V shed 7 bases and J 0 bases; nucleotides not matched to a gene: 4. The CDR3 protein is CASNLLAANTGELFF. The CDR3 coding sequence is TGTGCCAGCAACTTACTAGCGGCGAACACCGGGGAGCTGTTTTTT.

The V and J genes are TRBV5-1 and TRBJ1-1; the match to TRBD1 covers 9 bases. V lost 0 bases to trimming and J lost 6 bases; unmatched junction nucleotides: 6. The CDR3 covers 15 residues. CDR1 is SGHRS, CDR2 YFSETQ, per germline. CDR3 in amino acids: CASSLEARTGAEAFF. Written as DNA, the CDR3 is TGCGCCAGCAGCTTGGAGGCTCGGACAGGGGCTGAAGCTTTCTTT.